This T cell receptor beta chain was identified in a study of blood T cell repertoires in COVID-19. Study details: Sites in the United States, Italy and Spain provided acute and convalescent COVID-19 samples. T cells, B-cell-depleted T cells, or PBMCs provided the cDNA or gDNA that served as material.

In the authors' methods: For nucleated cells, counts were estimated from reference gene primer amplification. The method was immunoSEQ multiplex PCR; TCRdb's version includes in-frame clones alone and lacks a portion of them. The D gene and trimming were derived from the DNA, and the V and J assignments and clone size from that table. The data show fewer than 350,000 clones, roughly 91% seen once. Germline V gene sequence: CDR1 WSHSY, CDR2 SAAADI. The CDR3 loop spans 12 amino acids. Losses at the gene ends were 9 bases for V and 3 bases for J; bases not matched to a gene: 4. The receptor comes from a man aged 35-49 years with acute or convalescent COVID-19. This chain uses TRBV10-2 with TRBJ2-7; TRBD1 agrees at 8 bases. Input material: peripheral blood. CDR3 amino acids: CASAGTGYEQYF. CDR3 nucleotides: TGCGCCAGTGCCGGGACAGGCTACGAGCAGTACTTC.